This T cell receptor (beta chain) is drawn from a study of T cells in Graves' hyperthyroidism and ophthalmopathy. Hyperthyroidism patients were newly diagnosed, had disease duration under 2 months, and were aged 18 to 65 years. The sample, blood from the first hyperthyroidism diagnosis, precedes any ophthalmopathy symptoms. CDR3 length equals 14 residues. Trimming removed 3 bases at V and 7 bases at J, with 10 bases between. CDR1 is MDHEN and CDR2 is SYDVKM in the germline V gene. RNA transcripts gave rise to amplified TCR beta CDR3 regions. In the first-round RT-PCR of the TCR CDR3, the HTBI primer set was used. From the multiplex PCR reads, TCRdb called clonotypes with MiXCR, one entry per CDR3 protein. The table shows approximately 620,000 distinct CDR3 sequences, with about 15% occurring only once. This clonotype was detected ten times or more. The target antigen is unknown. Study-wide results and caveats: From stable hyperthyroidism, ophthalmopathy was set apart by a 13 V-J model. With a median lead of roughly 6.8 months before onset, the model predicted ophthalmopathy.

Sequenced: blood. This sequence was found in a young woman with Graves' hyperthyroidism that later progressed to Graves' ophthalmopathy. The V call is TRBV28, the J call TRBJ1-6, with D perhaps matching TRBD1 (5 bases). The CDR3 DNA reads TGTGCCAGCAGTTTGACAGCCTTAAATTCACCCCTCCACTTT. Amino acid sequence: CASSLTALNSPLHF.